Listed below are T cell receptor beta chains from one sample, sequenced in a study of graft-versus-host responses after intestinal transplantation. Clones were read by immunoSEQ multiplex PCR, and TCRdb kept only the in-frame ones, dropping some. Of around 90,000 clones listed, 90% to 95% are singletons. The antigens of these receptors remain unknown. This material consisted of unstimulated CD8+ T cells sorted from spleen or lymph node cells, taken before transplant. These TCRs come from a human donor who was the organ donor for an intestinal transplant. CDR3s include the opening cysteine and the closing phenylalanine or tryptophan. D genes are given only for firm matches. The listing skips clone size in some rows; elsewhere it reads once, few, many or a size class.

j_call,clone_size,v_call,d_call,cdr3_aa,cdr3_nt
TRBJ2-3,-,TRBV4-1,-,CASSQGQGEDTQYF,TGCGCCAGCAGCCAGGGCCAGGGCGAGGATACGCAGTATTTT
TRBJ2-1,-,TRBV11-3,TRBD2,CASSISGGAVNEQFF,TGTGCCAGCAGCATTAGCGGGGGGGCCGTAAATGAGCAGTTCTTC
TRBJ2-7,-,TRBV9,-,CASSVDQAETYEQYF,TGTGCCAGCAGCGTAGATCAAGCGGAAACCTACGAGCAGTACTTC
TRBJ2-3,once,TRBV11-3,TRBD1,CASSLGQGVTDTQYF,TGTGCCAGCAGCTTAGGACAGGGTGTCACAGATACGCAGTATTTT
TRBJ2-3,-,TRBV6-4,-,CASSALRGASTDTQYF,TGTGCCAGCAGTGCCCTTCGGGGGGCTAGCACAGATACGCAGTATTTT
TRBJ2-1,-,TRBV5-8,TRBD1,CASSSQGAAEQFF,TGTGCCAGCAGCTCCCAGGGGGCCGCTGAGCAGTTCTTC
TRBJ2-3,-,TRBV27,TRBD2,CASSPLMPARLAGTSTDTQYF,TGTGCCAGCAGTCCCCTTATGCCCGCCCGACTAGCGGGGACCTCCACAGATACGCAGTATTTT
TRBJ2-3,-,TRBV6-5,-,CASSYSPREGDTQYF,TGTGCCAGCAGTTACTCTCCCCGCGAGGGAGATACGCAGTATTTT
TRBJ2-5,-,TRBV21-1,-,CASSKAGHLRETQYF,TGTGCCAGCAGCAAAGCGGGACACCTAAGAGAGACCCAGTACTTC
TRBJ2-7,-,TRBV7-9,-,CASSTGTHGTYEQYF,TGTGCCAGCAGCACCGGGACACACGGGACCTACGAGCAGTACTTC
TRBJ1-5,-,TRBV7-9,-,CASSLGLYSNQPQHF,TGTGCCAGCAGCTTAGGGCTTTATAGCAATCAGCCCCAGCATTTT
TRBJ2-6,-,TRBV19,-,CASTPPASSGANVLTF,TGTGCCAGTACCCCACCCGCGAGCTCTGGGGCCAACGTCCTGACTTTC
TRBJ2-5,-,TRBV13,-,CASSPLGARETQYF,TGTGCCAGCAGCCCCCTGGGGGCCAGGGAGACCCAGTACTTC
TRBJ1-2,-,TRBV9,-,CASSVGAGRNYGYTF,TGTGCCAGCAGCGTAGGGGCGGGACGTAACTATGGCTACACCTTC
TRBJ2-7,-,TRBV6-5,-,CASSSQGSSYEQYF,TGTGCCAGCAGTTCCCAGGGGAGCTCCTACGAGCAGTACTTC
TRBJ1-1,-,TRBV6-5,-,CASSYRSGAEAFF,TGTGCCAGCAGTTACCGGTCGGGAGCTGAAGCTTTCTTT
TRBJ2-7,-,TRBV4-1,-,CASSAELTGINPYEQYF,TGCGCCAGCAGCGCCGAGCTGACAGGAATAAACCCCTACGAGCAGTACTTC
TRBJ2-7,-,TRBV7-8,TRBD1,CASSWGQRFSYEQYF,TGTGCCAGCAGCTGGGGACAGCGTTTCTCCTACGAGCAGTACTTC
TRBJ2-1,-,TRBV5-1,TRBD1,CASSFQGVNEQFF,TGCGCCAGCAGCTTCCAGGGGGTCAATGAGCAGTTCTTC
TRBJ1-2,-,TRBV5-6,TRBD1,CASSVNRQGNGGYTF,TGTGCCAGCAGCGTAAATAGACAGGGAAACGGCGGCTACACCTTC
TRBJ2-1,-,TRBV28,-,CASSLGLPRCDEQFF,TGTGCCAGCAGCCTCGGACTCCCTCGGTGCGATGAGCAGTTCTTC
TRBJ2-3,-,TRBV7-9,-,CASSSSTDTQYF,TGTGCCAGCAGCTCTAGCACAGATACGCAGTATTTT